This T cell receptor beta chain was retrieved from a study of patients and donors after allogeneic stem cell transplantation. This clonotype was detected a few times. A single record per CDR3 protein comes from TCRdb applying MiXCR to the RT-PCR reads. The sample records 150,000 or so distinct CDR3 sequences, roughly 24% being singletons. Sequences were obtained from blood, either unsorted or a sorted T cell fraction (not recorded which). The origin of this receptor is a human donor who was either an allogeneic HSCT recipient or a stem cell or donor lymphocyte infusion donor (not recorded which). It is not recorded whose cells these are; they may come from a transplant donor.

CDR3 DNA: TGTGCCAGCAGTTTTGTTTCGGTCAACTATGGCTACACCTTC. It translates to CASSFVSVNYGYTF. The V and J genes are TRBV12-3 or TRBV12-4 and TRBJ1-2; D remains unclear. The CDR3 runs 14 residues. Trimming cost V 3 bases and J 2 bases, with 10 bases left between them.